This TCR beta chain originates from a study of cytomegalovirus exposure and HLA in healthy donors. General study findings and limits: The authors considered a cluster of highly shared sequence variants likely to be a sequencing artifact. Sequences of the TCR beta chain were said to predict the HLA-A and HLA-B alleles of most subjects accurately. Several V segments, TRBV6-2 and TRBV6-3 among them, could not be told apart and were dropped. In a later analysis, at a false discovery rate of 0.05, under 20,000 TCR beta sequences were associated with HLA alleles.

V dropped 10 bases and J dropped 3 bases, with 12 bases sitting between them. Germline V gene sequence: CDR1 ENHRY, CDR2 SYGVKD. The CDR3 has 12 residues. For this clone: Its antigen is undetermined.

60 Vbeta and 13 Jbeta primers were used in PCR. Assay: immunoSEQ multiplex PCR; the TCRdb copy retains only in-frame clones and omits some. The sample data list some 120,000 clones. The clonotype was recovered from a young man in good health and CMV-seronegative. The material sequenced was PBMCs. The V and J genes are TRBV10-3 and TRBJ1-2, with a tentative D call TRBD1 (6 bases). The CDR3 is CATAQGYYGYTF. The CDR3 coding sequence is TGTGCCACCGCGCAGGGGTACTATGGCTACACCTTC.